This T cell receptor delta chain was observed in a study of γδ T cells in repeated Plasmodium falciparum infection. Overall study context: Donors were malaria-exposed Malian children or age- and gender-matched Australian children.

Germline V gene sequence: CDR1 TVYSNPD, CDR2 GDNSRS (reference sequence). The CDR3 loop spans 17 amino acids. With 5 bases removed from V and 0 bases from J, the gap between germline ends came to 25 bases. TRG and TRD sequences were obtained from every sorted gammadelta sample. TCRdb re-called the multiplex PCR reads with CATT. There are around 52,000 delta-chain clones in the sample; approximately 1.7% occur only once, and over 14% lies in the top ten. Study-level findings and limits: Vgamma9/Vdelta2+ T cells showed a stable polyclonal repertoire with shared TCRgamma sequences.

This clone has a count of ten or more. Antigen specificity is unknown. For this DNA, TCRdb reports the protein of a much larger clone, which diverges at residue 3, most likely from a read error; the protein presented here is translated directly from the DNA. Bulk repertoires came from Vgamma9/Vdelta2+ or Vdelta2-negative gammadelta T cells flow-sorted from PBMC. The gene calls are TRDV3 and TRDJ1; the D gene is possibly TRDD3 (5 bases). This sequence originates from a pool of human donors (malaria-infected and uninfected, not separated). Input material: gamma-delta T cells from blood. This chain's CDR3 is CALRSCTGHPYTDKLIF. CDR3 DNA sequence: TGTGCCCTTCGCTCCTGTACTGGCCACCCGTACACCGATAAACTCATCTTT.